What follows are 7 T cell receptor beta chains derived from one specimen sequenced in a study of cytomegalovirus exposure and HLA in healthy donors. The PCR contained 60 Vbeta and 13 Jbeta primers. Profiled with immunoSEQ multiplex PCR; TCRdb holds only in-frame clones, not every one. The repertoire holds around 100,000 clones, with 50% to 80% as singletons. The sequencing sample was made of PBMCs. The source is a man aged 30-40 years in good health and CMV-seronegative.

The chain carries TRBV7-9 and TRBJ2-7; D perhaps matches TRBD1 (6 bases). The germline V and J ends were trimmed by 5 bases and 0 bases, with 14 bases remaining between them. This CDR3 is built from 15 residues. Germline loops: CDR1 SEHNR, CDR2 FQNEAQ (reference sequence). The CDR3 DNA sequence: TGTGCCAGCAGCACTTACAGGGCGACCTCCTACGAGCAGTACTTC. Protein sequence: CASSTYRATSYEQYF.

This chain joins TRBV19 and TRBJ1-5, with 10 bases identical to TRBD1. This CDR3 is 17 amino acids long. V lost 7 bases to trimming and J lost 2 bases; unmatched junction nucleotides: 11. Germline assignment: CDR1 LNHDA and CDR2 SQIVND (reference sequence). CDR3 region: CASTFIPGTGGNQPQHF. The CDR3 coding sequence is TGTGCCAGTACCTTCATACCCGGGACAGGGGGCAATCAGCCCCAGCATTTT.

The chain employs TRBV13 and TRBJ2-6; D not certain. Trimming left V 2 bases short and J 4 bases short, with 18 bases between. The CDR3 runs to 18 residues. Germline values: CDR1 PRHDT, CDR2 FYEKMQ (reference sequence). The CDR3 sequence: CASSLQLAVTLGANVLTF. As DNA, the CDR3 is TGTGCCAGCAGCTTACAATTGGCGGTAACTCTGGGGGCCAACGTCCTGACTTTC.

The chain's CDR3 is CASSWGQGVGANVLTF. The DNA of the CDR3 is TGTGCCAGCAGCTGGGGACAGGGGGTGGGGGCCAACGTCCTGACTTTC. The chain couples TRBV5-6 to TRBJ2-6; TRBD1 agrees at 11 bases. The length of the CDR3 is 16 residues. J gave up 4 bases and V 3 bases, and 3 bases lay outside the gene matches. Germline values: CDR1 SGHDT, CDR2 YYEEEE.

The genes are TRBV11-2 and TRBJ2-7; maybe TRBD2 (6 bases). Trimming removed 2 bases at V and 0 bases at J, with 8 bases between. Per the germline V gene, CDR1 is SGHAT and CDR2 is FQNNGV. The CDR3 is 14 residues long. The CDR3 DNA is TGTGCCAGCAGCTTACAGGGAGGCTCCTACGAGCAGTACTTC. Translated: CASSLQGGSYEQYF. Combining the CDR3 with reference TRBV11-2 and TRBJ2-7 gives the whole variable domain EAGVAQSPRYKIIEKRQSVAFWCNPISGHATLYWYQQILGQGPKLLIQFQNNGVVDDSQLPKDRFSAERLKGVDSTLKIQPAKLEDSAVYLCASSLQGGSYEQYFGPGTRLTVT.

The CDR3 nucleotides read TGTGCCAGCAGTGTACGGGTAGCGGGAGACGAGCAGTACTTC. Its translation: CASSVRVAGDEQYF. The genes are TRBV2 and TRBJ2-7, with 9 positions matching TRBD2. V lost 4 bases, J lost 5 bases, and 6 bases stayed unmatched. This CDR3 has 14 residues. CDR1 is SNHLY, CDR2 FYNNEI, per germline.

This chain links TRBV6-5 with TRBJ2-7; tentative D call: TRBD1 (5 bases). Trimming removed 6 bases at V and 1 base at J, with 10 bases between. Germline lookup yields CDR1 MNHEY and CDR2 SVGAGI. The CDR3 length is 13 residues. The CDR3 bases are TGTGCCAGCAGAGATACAGGTTCCTACGAGCAGTACTTC. Protein product: CASRDTGSYEQYF.